The clone carrying this T cell receptor (beta chain) has more than one count but fewer than ten. This entry comes from a study of blood T cell repertoires in COVID-19. There are 15 residues in the CDR3. In germline, CDR1 is MNHEY, CDR2 SVGAGI. Trimming removed 0 bases at V and 2 bases at J, with 11 bases between. Original processing notes: For nucleated cells, counts were estimated from reference gene primer amplification. Clones were read by immunoSEQ multiplex PCR, and TCRdb kept only the in-frame ones, dropping some. Clone size and the V and J calls come from that table; the DNA yielded D and trimming. The sample yields fewer than 85,000 clones, 80% to 90% seen once.

The sample consisted of peripheral blood. The sequence was collected from a woman aged 55-69 years with acute or convalescent COVID-19. The chain employs TRBV6-5 and TRBJ2-7; the D gene is possibly TRBD2 (5 bases). CDR3 sequence reads: CASSYSGAAAYEQYF. DNA of the CDR3: TGTGCCAGCAGTTACTCAGGAGCGGCGGCCTACGAGCAGTACTTC.